This T cell receptor beta chain was documented in a study of blood T cell repertoires in COVID-19. CDR1 and CDR2 from the germline V gene are MDHEN and SYDVKM. The CDR3 covers 14 residues. With 6 bases clipped from V and 6 bases from J, the junction kept 7 bases outside the gene matches. Clones were read by immunoSEQ multiplex PCR, and TCRdb kept only the in-frame ones, dropping some. This table holds fewer than 130,000 clones, about 72% found once. The sequenced sample was peripheral blood. V usage is TRBV28 and J usage is TRBJ2-1, with 8 positions matching TRBD2. This TCR was sampled from an older woman with acute or convalescent COVID-19. In nucleotides, the CDR3 is TGTGCCAGCAGGAGCGGGGGCTCGAGCAATGAGCAGTTCTTC. This encodes CASRSGGSSNEQFF.